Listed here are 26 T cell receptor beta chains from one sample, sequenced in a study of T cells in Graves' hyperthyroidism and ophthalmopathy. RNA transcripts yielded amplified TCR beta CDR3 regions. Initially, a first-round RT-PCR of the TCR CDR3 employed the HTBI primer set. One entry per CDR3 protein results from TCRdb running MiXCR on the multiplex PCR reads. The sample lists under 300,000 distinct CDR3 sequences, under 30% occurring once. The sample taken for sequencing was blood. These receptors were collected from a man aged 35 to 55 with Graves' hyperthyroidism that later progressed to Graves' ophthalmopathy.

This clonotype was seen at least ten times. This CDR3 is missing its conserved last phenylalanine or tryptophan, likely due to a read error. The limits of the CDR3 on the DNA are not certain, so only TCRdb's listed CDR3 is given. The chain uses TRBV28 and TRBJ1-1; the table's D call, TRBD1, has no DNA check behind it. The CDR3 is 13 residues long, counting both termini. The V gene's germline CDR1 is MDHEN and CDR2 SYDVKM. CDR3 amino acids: CASSLGGLVDLFI.

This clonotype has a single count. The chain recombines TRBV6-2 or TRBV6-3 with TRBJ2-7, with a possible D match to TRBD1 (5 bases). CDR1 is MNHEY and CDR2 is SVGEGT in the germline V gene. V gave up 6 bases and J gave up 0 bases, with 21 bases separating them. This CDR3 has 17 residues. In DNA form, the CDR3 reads TGTGCCAGCAGCTCGAGTGTCTGGGGCGGCGCCTCCTACGAGCAGTACTTC. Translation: CASSSSVWGGASYEQYF.

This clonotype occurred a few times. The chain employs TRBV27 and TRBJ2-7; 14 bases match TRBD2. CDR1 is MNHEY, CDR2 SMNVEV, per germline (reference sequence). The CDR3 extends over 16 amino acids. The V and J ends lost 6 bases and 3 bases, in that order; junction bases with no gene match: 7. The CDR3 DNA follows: TGTGCCAGCAGCCTTACCGGGACTAGCGGGAGCTACGAGCAGTACTTC. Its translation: CASSLTGTSGSYEQYF.

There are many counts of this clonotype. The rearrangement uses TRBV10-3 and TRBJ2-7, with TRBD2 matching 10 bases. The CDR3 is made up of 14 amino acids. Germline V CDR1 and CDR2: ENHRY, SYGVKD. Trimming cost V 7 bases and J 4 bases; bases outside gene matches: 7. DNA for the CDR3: TGTGCCATCAATCCCGGGACTAGCGAATACGAGCAGTACTTC. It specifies CAINPGTSEYEQYF.

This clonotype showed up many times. The CDR3 nucleotides read TGTGCCTTGGGGGGGGGACAGGGACCCAACATTCAGTACTTC. Encoded protein: CALGGGQGPNIQYF. V gene TRBV6-5 combines with J gene TRBJ2-4, with 9 bases aligning to TRBD1. Looked up from germline, CDR1 is MNHEY and CDR2 is SVGAGI. Unmatched junction bases numbered 12, after V lost 11 bases and J lost 7 bases. The CDR3 is made up of 14 amino acids.

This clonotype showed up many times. CDR3 coding DNA: TGTGCCAGCAGCCTCAAAAATCAGCCCCAGCATTTT. Its translation is CASSLKNQPQHF. This sequence joins TRBV14 and TRBJ1-5, with no clear D. Trimming removed 4 bases from V and 4 bases from J, with 5 bases in between. The CDR3 length is 12 residues. Germline loops: CDR1 SGHDN, CDR2 FVKESK.

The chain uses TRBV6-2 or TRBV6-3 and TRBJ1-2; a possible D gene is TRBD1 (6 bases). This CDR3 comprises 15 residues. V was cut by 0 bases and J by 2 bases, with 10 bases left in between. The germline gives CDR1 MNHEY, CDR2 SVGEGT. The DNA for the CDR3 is TGTGCCAGCAGTTACTCTCTGGACAGCAACTATGGCTACACCTTC. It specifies CASSYSLDSNYGYTF.

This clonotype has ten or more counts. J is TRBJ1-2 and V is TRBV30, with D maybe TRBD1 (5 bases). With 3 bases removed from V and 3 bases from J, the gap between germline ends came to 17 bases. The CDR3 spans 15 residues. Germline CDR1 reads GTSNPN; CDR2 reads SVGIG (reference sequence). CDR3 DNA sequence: TGTGCCTGGAGCGGTAGAGGGGAGGCGTACTATGGCTACACCTTC. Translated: CAWSGRGEAYYGYTF.

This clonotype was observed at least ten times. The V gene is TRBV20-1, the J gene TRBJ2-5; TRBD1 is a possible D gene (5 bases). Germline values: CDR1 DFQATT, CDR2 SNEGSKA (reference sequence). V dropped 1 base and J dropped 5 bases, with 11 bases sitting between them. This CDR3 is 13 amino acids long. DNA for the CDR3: TGCAGTGCTAGAGTCACAGGCCTGGAGACCCAGTACTTC. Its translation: CSARVTGLETQYF.

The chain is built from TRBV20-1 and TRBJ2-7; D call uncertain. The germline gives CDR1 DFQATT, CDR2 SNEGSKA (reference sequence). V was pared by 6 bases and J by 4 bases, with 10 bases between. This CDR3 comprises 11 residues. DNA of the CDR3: TGCAGTGCACCTTTGGAGTACGAGCAGTACTTC. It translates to CSAPLEYEQYF.

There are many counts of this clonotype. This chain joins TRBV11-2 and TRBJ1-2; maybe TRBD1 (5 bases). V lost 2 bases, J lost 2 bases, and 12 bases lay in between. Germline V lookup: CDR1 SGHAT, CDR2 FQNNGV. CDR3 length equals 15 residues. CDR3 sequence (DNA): TGTGCCAGCAGCTTAAGCACAGGAAGAAACTATGGCTACACCTTC. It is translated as CASSLSTGRNYGYTF.

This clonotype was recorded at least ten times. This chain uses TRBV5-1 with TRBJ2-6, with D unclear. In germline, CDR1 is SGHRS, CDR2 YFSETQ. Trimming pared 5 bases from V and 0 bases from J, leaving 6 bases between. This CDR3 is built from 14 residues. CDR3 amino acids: CASSPASGANVLTF. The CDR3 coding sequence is TGCGCCAGCAGTCCGGCCTCTGGGGCCAACGTCCTGACTTTC.

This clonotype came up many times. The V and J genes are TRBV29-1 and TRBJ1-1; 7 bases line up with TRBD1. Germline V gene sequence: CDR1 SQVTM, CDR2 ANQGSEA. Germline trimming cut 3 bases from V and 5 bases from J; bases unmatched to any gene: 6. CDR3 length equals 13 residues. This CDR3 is CSVDRYRGTEAFF. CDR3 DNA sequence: TGCAGCGTTGATAGGTACAGGGGAACTGAAGCTTTCTTT.

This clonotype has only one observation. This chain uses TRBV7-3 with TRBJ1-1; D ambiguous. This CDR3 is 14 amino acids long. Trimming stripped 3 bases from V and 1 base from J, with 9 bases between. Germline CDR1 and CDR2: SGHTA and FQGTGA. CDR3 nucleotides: TGTGCCAGCAGCTTTTCTTCGGCGAACACTGAAGCTTTCTTT. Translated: CASSFSSANTEAFF.

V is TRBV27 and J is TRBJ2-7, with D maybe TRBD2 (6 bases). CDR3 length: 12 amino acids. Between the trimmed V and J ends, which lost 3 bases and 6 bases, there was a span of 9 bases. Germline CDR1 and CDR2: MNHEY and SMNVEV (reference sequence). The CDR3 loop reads CASSLVGGEQYF. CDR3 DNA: TGTGCCAGCAGTTTGGTGGGGGGCGAGCAGTACTTC.

The CDR3 sequence is CASSLGTGGLGSGEAFF. The CDR3, as DNA: TGTGCCAGCAGCTTAGGGACAGGGGGCTTAGGTTCGGGTGAAGCTTTCTTT. This chain connects TRBV11-2 to TRBJ1-1; 11 bases agree with TRBD1. The CDR3 sequence is 17 residues long. Germline CDR1 is SGHAT and CDR2 is FQNNGV. V was clipped by 1 base and J by 7 bases; unmatched bases: 11. The full variable domain, with the rest looked up from reference TRBV11-2 and TRBJ1-1, is EAGVAQSPRYKIIEKRQSVAFWCNPISGHATLYWYQQILGQGPKLLIQFQNNGVVDDSQLPKDRFSAERLKGVDSTLKIQPAKLEDSAVYLCASSLGTGGLGSGEAFFGQGTRLTVV.

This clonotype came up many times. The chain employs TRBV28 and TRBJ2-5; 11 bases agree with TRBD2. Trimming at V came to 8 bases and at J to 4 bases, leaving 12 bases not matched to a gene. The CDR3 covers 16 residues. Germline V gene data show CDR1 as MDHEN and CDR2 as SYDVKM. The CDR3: CASLSTSGRWGETQYF. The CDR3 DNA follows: TGTGCCAGCCTGTCCACTAGCGGGAGATGGGGAGAGACCCAGTACTTC.

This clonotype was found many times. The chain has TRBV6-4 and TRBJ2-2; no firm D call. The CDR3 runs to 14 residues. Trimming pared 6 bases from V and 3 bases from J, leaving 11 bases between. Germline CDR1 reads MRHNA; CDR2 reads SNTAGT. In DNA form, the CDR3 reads TGTGCCAGCAGACCGGACCAGCACACCGGGGAGCTGTTTTTT. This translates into CASRPDQHTGELFF.

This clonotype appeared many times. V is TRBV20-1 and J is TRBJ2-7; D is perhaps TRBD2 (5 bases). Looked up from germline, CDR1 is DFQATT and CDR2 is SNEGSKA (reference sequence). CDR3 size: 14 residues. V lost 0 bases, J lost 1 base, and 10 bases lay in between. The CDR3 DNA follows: TGCAGTGCTAGAGATCAGCGGCAGTCCTACGAGCAGTACTTC. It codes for CSARDQRQSYEQYF.

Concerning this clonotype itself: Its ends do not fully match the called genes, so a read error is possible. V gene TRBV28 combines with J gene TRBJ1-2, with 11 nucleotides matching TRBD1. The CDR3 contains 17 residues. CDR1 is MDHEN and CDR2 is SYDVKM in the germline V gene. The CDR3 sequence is CTSSGDRGNTAFYGYTF. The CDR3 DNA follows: TGTACCAGCAGCGGGGACAGGGGGAATACAGCCTTTTATGGCTACACCTTC.

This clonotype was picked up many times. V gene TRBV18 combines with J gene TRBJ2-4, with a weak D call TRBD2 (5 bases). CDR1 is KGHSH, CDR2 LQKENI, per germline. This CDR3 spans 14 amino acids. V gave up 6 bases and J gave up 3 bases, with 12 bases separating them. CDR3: CASSPGEGKNIQYF. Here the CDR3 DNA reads TGTGCCAGCTCCCCCGGCGAGGGCAAAAACATTCAGTACTTC.

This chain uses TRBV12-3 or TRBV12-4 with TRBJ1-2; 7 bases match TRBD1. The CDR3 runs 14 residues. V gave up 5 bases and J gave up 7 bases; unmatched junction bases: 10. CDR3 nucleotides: TGTGCCAGCAGTCGAAGGACAGGTTTAAGTGGCTACACCTTC. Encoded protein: CASSRRTGLSGYTF.

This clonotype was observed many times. As DNA, the CDR3 is TGTGCCAGCTGTCCGCACAAGGACTCGAAGTGTCCCCAGCATTTT. The encoded protein is CASCPHKDSKCPQHF. The chain has TRBV27 and TRBJ1-5; D gene ambiguous. Germline V gene sequence: CDR1 MNHEY, CDR2 SMNVEV (reference sequence). The V and J ends lost 8 bases and 10 bases respectively, with 24 bases between them. This CDR3 is built from 15 residues.

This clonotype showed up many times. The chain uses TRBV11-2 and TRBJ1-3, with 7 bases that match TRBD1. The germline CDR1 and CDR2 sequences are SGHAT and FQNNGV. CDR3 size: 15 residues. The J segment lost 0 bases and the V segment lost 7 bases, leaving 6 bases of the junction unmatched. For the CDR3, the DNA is TGTGCCAGCACCTGGGACAGCAGCTCTGGAAACACCATATATTTT. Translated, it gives CASTWDSSSGNTIYF.

The CDR3 region has the DNA TGTGCCAGCAGCTCCTCGGGCGGGCTGGGCCAGCCCCAGCATTTT. Its translation: CASSSSGGLGQPQHF. The chain uses TRBV7-9 and TRBJ1-5, with D unresolved. CDR3 size: 15 residues. With 4 bases removed from V and 7 bases from J, the gap between germline ends came to 17 bases. Germline V gene data show CDR1 as SEHNR and CDR2 as FQNEAQ (reference sequence).

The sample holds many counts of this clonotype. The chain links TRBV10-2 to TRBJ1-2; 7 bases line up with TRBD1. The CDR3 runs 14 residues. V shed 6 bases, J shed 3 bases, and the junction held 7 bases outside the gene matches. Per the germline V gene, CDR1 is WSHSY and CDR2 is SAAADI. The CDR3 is CASRSSGTDYGYTF. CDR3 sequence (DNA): TGCGCCAGCAGGTCTTCCGGGACAGACTATGGCTACACCTTC.